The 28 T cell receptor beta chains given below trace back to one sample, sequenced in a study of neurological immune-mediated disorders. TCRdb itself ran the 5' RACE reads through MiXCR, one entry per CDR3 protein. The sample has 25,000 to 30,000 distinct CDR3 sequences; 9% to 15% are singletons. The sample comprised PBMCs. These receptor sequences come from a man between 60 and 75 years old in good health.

The chain's CDR3 is CASSPMANRALGEQYF. CDR3 nucleotides: TGTGCCAGCTCACCAATGGCGAACAGGGCCCTTGGTGAGCAGTACTTC. The J gene is TRBJ2-7, the V gene TRBV18; perhaps TRBD1 as D (6 bases). CDR1 KGHSH and CDR2 LQKENI come from the germline V gene. The CDR3 is 16 residues long. V lost 2 bases and J 7 bases, leaving 21 bases between the germline ends.

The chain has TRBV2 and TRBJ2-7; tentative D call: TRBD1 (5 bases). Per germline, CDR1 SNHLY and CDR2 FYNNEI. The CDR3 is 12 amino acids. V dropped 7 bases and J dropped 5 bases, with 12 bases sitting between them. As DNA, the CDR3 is TGTGCCAGCATACCAGGGATCGACGAGCAGTACTTC. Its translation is CASIPGIDEQYF. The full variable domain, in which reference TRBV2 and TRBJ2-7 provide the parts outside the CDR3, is EPEVTQTPSHQVTQMGQEVILRCVPISNHLYFYWYRQILGQKVEFLVSFYNNEISEKSEIFDDQFSVERPDGSNFTLKIRSTKLEDSAMYFCASIPGIDEQYFGPGTRLTVT.

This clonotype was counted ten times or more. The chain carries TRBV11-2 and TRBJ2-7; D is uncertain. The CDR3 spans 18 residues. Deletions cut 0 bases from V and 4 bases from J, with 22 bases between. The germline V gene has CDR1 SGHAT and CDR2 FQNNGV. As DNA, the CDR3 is TGTGCCAGCAGCTTAGATCTGGGCGTCGGCGCGTCGGTTTACGAGCAGTACTTC. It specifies CASSLDLGVGASVYEQYF.

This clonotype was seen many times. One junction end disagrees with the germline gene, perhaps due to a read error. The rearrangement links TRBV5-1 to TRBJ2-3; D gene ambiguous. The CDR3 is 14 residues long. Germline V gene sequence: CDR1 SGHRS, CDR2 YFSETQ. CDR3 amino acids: CASRLAVTTDTQYF. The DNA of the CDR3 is TGCGCCAGCAGGTTGGCAGTTACCACAGATACGCAGTATTTT.

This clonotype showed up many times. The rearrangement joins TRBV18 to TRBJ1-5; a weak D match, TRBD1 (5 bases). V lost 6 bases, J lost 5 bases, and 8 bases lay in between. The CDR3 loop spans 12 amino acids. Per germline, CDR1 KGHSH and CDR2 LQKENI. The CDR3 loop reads CASSRRDQPQHF. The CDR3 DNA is TGTGCCAGCTCTCGCAGGGATCAGCCCCAGCATTTT.

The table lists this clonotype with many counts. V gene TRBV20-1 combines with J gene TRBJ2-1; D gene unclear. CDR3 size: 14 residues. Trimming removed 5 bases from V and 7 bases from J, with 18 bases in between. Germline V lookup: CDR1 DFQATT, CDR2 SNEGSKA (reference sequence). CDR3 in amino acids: CSAFGPILENEQFF. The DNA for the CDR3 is TGCAGTGCTTTCGGCCCCATTCTGGAAAATGAGCAGTTCTTC.

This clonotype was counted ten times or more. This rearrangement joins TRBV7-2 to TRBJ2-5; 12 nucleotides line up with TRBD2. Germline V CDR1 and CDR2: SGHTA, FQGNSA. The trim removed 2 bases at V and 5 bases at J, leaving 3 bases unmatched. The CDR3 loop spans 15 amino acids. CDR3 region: CASSLRLAGVETQYF. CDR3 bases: TGTGCCAGCAGCTTACGACTAGCGGGAGTGGAGACCCAGTACTTC.

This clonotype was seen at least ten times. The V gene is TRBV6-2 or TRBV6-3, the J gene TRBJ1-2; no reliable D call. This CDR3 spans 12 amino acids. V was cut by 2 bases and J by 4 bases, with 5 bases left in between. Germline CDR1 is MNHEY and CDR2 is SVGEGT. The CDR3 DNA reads TGTGCCAGCAGTTACGCAGCCTATGGCTACACCTTC. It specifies CASSYAAYGYTF.

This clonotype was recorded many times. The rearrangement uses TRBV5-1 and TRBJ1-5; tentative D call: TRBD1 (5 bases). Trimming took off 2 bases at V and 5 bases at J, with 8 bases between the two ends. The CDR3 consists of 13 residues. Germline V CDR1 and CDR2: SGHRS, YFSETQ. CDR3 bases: TGCGCCAGCAGCTTAGGGGCGGATCAGCCCCAGCATTTT. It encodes CASSLGADQPQHF.

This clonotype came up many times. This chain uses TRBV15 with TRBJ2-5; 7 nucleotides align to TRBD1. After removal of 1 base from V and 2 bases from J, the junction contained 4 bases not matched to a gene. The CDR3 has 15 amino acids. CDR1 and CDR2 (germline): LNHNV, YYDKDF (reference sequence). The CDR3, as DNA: TGTGCCACCAGCAGAGGAGGGGGCAGACAAGAGACCCAGTACTTC. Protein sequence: CATSRGGGRQETQYF.

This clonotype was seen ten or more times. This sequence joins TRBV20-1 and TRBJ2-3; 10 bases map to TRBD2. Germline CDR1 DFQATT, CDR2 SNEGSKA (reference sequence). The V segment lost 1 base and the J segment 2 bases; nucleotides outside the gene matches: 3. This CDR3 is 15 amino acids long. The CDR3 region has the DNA TGCAGTGCTAGAGTTAGCGGGAGGACCACAGATACGCAGTATTTT. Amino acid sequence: CSARVSGRTTDTQYF.

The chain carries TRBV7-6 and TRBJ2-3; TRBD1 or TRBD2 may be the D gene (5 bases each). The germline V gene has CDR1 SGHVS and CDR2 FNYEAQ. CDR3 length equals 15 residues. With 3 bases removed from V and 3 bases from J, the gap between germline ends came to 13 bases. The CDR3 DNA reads TGTGCCAGCAGCTTCATCGGGGCCCAAACAGATACGCAGTATTTT. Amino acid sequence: CASSFIGAQTDTQYF.

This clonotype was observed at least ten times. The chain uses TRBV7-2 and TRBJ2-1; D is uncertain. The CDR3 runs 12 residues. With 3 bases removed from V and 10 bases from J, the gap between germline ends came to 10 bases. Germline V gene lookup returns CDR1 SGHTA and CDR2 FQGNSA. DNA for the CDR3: TGTGCCAGCAGCTTGATGGGGAACGAGCAGTTCTTC. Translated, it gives CASSLMGNEQFF.

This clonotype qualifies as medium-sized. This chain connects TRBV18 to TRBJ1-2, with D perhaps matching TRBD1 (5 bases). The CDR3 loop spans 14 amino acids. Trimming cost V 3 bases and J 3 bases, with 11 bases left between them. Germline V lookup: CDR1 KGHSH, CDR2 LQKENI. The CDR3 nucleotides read TGTGCCAGCTCACCTTTTAGGGGCTACTATGGCTACACCTTC. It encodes CASSPFRGYYGYTF.

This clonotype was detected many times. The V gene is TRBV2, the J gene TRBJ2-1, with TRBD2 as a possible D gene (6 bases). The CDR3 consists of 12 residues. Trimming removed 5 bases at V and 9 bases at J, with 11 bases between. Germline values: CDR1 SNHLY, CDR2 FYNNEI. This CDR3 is CASSSLAGEQFF. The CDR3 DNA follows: TGTGCCAGCAGTTCACTAGCCGGTGAGCAGTTCTTC.

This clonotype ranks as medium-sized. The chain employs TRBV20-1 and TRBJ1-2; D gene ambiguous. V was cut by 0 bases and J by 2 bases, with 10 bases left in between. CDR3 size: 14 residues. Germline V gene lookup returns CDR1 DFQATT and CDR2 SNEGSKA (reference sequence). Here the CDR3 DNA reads TGCAGTGCTAGAGACCCCGCAGGAAACTATGGCTACACCTTC. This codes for CSARDPAGNYGYTF.

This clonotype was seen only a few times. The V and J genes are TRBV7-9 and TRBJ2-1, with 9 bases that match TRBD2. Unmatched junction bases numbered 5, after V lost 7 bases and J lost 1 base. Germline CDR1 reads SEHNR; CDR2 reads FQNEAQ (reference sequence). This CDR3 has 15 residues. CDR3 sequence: CASTFSGSSYNEQFF. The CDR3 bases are TGTGCCAGCACCTTTAGCGGGAGTTCCTACAATGAGCAGTTCTTC.

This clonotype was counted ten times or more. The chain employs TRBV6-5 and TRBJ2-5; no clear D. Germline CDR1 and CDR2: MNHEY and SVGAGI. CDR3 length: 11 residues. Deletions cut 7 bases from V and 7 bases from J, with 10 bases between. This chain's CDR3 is CASTLTGTQYF. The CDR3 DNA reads TGTGCCAGCACCCTCACCGGGACCCAGTACTTC.

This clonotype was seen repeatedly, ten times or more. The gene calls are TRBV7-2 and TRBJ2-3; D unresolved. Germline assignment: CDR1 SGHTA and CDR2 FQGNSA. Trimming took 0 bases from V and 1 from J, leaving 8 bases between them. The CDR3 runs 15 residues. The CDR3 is CASSLAPSGTDTQYF. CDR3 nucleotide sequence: TGTGCCAGCAGCTTAGCGCCCTCGGGCACAGATACGCAGTATTTT.

The CDR3 DNA reads as TGTGCCAGCACCCTCTGGGGAGCAACTAATGAAAAACTGTTTTTT. Translated: CASTLWGATNEKLFF. J is TRBJ1-4 and V is TRBV6-1; D unresolved. The CDR3 covers 15 residues. V was trimmed by 7 bases and J by 0 bases, leaving 12 bases between them. Per germline, CDR1 MNHNS and CDR2 SASEGT.

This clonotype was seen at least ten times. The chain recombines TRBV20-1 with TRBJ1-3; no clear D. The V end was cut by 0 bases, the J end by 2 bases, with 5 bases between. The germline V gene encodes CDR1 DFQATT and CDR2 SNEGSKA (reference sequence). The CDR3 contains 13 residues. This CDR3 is CSARDATGNTIYF. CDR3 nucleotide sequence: TGCAGTGCTAGAGATGCAACTGGAAACACCATATATTTT.

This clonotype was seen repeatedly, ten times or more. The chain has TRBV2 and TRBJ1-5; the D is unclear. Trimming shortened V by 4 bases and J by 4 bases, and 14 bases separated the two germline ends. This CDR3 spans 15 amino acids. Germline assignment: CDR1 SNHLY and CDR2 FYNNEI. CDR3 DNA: TGTGCCAGCAGTGGTATGGGCCGTGAAAATCAGCCCCAGCATTTT. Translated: CASSGMGRENQPQHF.

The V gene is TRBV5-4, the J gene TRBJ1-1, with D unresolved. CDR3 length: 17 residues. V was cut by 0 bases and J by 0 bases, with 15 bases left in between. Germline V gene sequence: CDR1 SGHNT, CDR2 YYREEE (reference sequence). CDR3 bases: TGTGCCAGCAGCTTGGCCGTAGGCGGCAGATTGAACACTGAAGCTTTCTTT. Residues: CASSLAVGGRLNTEAFF.

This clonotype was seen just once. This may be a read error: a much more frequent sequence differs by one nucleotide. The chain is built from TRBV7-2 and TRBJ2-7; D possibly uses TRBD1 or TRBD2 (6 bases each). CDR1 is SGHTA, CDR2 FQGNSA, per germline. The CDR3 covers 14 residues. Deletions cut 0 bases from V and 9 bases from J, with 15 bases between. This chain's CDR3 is CASSLAAGHRVQYF. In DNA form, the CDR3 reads TGTGCCAGCAGCTTAGCAGCGGGCCACAGGGTGCAGTACTTC.

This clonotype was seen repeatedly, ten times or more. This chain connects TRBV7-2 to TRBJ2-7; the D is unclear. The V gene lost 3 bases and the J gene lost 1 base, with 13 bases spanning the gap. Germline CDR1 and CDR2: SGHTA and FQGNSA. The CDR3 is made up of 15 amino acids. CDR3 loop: CASSFFGPSSYEQYF. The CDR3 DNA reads TGTGCCAGCAGCTTTTTTGGGCCCTCGTCCTACGAGCAGTACTTC.

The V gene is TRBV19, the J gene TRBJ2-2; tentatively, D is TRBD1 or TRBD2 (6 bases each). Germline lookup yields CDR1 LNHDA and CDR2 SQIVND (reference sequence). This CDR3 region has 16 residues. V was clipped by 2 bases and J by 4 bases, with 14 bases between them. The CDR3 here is CASSIMGGPGTGELFF. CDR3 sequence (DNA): TGTGCCAGTAGTATAATGGGGGGCCCGGGCACCGGGGAGCTGTTTTTT.

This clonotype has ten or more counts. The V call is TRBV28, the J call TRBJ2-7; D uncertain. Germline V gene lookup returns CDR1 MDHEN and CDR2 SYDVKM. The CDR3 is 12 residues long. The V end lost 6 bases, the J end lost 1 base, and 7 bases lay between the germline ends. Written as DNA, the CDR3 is TGTGCCAGCAGGCAGGATTCCTACGAGCAGTACTTC. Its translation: CASRQDSYEQYF.

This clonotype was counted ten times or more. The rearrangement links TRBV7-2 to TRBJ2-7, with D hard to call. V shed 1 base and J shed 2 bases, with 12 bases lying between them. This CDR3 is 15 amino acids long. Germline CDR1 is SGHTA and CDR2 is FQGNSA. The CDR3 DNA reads TGTGCCAGCAGCTTAGACTGGGGTGGAGCCTACGAGCAGTACTTC. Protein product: CASSLDWGGAYEQYF.